Given below is one T cell receptor beta chain in context. TCRdb reprocessed the 5' RACE reads, keeping one entry per CDR3 protein, no DNA. Recorded here are 400,000 or so distinct CDR3 sequences; the top ten clones represent 2.4%. The entry originates in a study of monozygotic twins with inflammatory bowel disease. Looked up from germline, CDR1 is SGHKS and CDR2 is YYEKEE (reference sequence). CDR3 length: 15 amino acids. The chain has TRBV5-5 and TRBJ1-2. The material sequenced was blood. This receptor was obtained from a human donor with ulcerative colitis or Crohn's disease, or a healthy co-twin of an affected twin (not recorded which). CDR3 region: CASSLKGRANYGYTF. Full variable domain (outside the CDR3, taken from reference TRBV5-5 and TRBJ1-2): DAGVTQSPTHLIKTRGQQVTLRCSPISGHKSVSWYQQVLGQGPQFIFQYYEKEERGRGNFPDRFSARQFPNYSSELNVNALLLGDSALYLCASSLKGRANYGYTFGSGTRLTVV.